This TCR beta chain was sequenced for a study of blood T cell repertoires in COVID-19. Only in-frame clones appear in the TCRdb table, and some are missing; sequencing was by immunoSEQ multiplex PCR. This sample has 250,000 or so clones, with approximately 86% found just once. This CDR3 has 15 residues. The germline V gene has CDR1 WNHNN and CDR2 SYGVQD (reference sequence). With 5 bases clipped from V and 4 bases from J, the junction kept 8 bases outside the gene matches. The clonotype was recovered from a man between 35 and 55 years old with active or convalescent COVID-19. The rearrangement joins TRBV10-1 to TRBJ2-3, with 8 bases lining up with TRBD2. Input material: peripheral blood. The CDR3 DNA sequence: TGCGCCAGCAGTCCTATAGCGGGGACCTCAGATACGCAGTATTTT. This codes for CASSPIAGTSDTQYF.